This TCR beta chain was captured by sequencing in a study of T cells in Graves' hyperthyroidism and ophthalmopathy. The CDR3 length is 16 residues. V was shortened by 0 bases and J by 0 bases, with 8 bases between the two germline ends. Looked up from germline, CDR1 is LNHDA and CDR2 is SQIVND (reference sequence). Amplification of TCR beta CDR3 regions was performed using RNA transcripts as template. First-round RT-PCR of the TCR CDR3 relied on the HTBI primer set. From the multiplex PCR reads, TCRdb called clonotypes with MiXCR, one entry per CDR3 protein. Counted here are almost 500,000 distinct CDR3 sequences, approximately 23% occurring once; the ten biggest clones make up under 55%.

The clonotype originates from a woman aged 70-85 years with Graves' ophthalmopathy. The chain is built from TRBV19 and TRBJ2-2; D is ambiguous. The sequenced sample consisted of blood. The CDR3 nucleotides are TGTGCCAGTAGTATAGAGGGCCTTACGAACACCGGGGAGCTGTTTTTT. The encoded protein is CASSIEGLTNTGELFF.